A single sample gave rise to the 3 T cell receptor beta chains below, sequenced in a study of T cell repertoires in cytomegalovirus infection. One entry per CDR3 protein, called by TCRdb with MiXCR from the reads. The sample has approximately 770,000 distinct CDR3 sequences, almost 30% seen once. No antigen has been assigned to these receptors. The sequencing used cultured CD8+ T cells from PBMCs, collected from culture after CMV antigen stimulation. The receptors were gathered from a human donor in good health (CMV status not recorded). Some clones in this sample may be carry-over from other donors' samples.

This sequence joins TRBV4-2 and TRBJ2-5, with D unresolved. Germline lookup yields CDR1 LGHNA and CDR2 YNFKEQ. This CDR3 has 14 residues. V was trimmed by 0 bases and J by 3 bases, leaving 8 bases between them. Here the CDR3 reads CASSQEVAEETQYF. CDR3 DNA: TGTGCCAGCAGCCAAGAGGTTGCTGAAGAGACCCAGTACTTC.

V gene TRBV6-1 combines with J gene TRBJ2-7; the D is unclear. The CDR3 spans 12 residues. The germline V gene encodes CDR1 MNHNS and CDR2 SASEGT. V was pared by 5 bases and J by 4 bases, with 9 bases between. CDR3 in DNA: TGTGCCAGCAGTACCATGGTTTACGAGCAGTACTTC. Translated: CASSTMVYEQYF.

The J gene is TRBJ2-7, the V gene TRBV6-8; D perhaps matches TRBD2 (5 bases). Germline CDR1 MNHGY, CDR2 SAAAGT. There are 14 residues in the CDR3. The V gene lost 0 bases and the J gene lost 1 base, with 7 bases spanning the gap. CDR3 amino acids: CASSYSEESYEQYF. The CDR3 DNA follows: TGTGCCAGCAGTTACTCGGAGGAGTCCTACGAGCAGTACTTC.